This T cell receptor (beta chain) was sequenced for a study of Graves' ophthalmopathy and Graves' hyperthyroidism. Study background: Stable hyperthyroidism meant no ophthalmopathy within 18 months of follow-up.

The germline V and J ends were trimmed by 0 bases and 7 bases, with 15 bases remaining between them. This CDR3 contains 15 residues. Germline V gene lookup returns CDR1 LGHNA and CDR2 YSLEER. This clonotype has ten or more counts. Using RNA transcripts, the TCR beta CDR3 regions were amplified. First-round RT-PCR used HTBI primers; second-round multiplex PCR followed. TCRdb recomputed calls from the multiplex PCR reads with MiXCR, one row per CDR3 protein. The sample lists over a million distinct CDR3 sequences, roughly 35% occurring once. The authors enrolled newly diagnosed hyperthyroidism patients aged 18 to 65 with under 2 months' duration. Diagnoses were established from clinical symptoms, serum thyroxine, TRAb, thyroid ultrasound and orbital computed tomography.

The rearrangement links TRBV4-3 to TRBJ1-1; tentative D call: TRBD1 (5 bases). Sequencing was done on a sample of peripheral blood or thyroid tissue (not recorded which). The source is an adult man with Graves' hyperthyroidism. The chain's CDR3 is CASSQEWWRGGEAFF. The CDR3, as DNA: TGCGCCAGCAGCCAAGAATGGTGGAGGGGCGGTGAAGCTTTCTTT.